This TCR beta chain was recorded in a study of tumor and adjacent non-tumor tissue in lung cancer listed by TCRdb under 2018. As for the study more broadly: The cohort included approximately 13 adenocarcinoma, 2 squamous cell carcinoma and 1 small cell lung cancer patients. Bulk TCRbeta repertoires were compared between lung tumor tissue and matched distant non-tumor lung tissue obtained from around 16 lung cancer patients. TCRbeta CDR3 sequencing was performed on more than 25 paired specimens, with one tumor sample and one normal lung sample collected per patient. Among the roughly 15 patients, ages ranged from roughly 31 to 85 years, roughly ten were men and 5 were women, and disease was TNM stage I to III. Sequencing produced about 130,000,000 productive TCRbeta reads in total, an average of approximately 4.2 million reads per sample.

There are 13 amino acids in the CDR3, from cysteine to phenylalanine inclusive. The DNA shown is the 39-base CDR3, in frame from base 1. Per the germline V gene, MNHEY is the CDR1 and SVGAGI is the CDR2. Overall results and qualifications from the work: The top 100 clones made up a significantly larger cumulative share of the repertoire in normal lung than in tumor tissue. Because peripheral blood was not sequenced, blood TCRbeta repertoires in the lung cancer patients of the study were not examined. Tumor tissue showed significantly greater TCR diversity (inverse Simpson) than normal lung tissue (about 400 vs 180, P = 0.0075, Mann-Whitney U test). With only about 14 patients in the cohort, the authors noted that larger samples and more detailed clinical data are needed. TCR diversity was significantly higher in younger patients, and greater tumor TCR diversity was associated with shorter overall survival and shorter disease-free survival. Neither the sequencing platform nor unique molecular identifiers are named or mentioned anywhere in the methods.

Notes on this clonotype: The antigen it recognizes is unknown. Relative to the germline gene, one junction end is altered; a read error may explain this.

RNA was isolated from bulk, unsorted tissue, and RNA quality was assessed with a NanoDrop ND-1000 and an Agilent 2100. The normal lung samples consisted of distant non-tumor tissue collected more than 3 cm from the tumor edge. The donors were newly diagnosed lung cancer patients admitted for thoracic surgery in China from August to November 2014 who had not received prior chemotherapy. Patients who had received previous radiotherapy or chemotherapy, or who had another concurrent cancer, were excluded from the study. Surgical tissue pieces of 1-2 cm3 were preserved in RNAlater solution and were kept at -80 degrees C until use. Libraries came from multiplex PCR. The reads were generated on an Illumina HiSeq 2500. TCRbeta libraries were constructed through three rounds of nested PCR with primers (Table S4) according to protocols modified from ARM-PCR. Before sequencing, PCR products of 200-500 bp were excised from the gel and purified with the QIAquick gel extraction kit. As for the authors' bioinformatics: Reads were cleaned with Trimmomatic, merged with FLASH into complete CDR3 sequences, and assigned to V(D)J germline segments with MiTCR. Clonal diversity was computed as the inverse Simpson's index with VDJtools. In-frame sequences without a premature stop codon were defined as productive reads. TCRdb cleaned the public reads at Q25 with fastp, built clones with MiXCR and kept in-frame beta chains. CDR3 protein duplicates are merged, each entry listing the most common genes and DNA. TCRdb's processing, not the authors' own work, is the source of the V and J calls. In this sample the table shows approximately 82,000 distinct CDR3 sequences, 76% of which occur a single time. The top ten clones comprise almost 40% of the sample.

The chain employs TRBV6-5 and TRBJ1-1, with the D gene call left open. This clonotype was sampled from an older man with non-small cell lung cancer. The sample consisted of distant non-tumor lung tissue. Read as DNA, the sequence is TGTGCCAACAGTTGGGGTCTGAACAATGAAGCTTTCTTT. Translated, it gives CANSWGLNNEAFF.